Described below is a single T cell receptor beta chain sequence and its context. Its antigen is not known. The J segment lost 1 base and the V segment lost 4 bases, leaving 2 bases of the junction unmatched. The CDR3 covers 13 residues. CDR1 and CDR2 from the germline V gene are SQVTM and ANQGSEA. The PCR was carried out with 60 Vbeta primers and 13 Jbeta primers. Here immunoSEQ multiplex PCR was the method, and the copy in TCRdb shows in-frame clones only, minus some. Seen in this sample are some 130,000 clones; the ten most common clones hold 2%. These data come from a study of cytomegalovirus exposure and HLA in healthy donors. General study points: Analyses of presence and absence presupposed an approximately uniform sequencing depth across donors. A later analysis associated under 20,000 TCR beta sequences with HLA alleles at a 0.05 false discovery rate.

Sequenced material: PBMCs. This TCR derives from a woman in her sixties or seventies in good health and CMV-seronegative. This rearrangement joins TRBV29-1 to TRBJ1-1; TRBD1 matches at 8 bases. CDR3 sequence reads: CSVVTGGNTEAFF. The CDR3 coding sequence is TGCAGCGTTGTTACAGGGGGGAACACTGAAGCTTTCTTT.